This TCR beta chain was observed in a study of blood T cell repertoires in COVID-19. The method was immunoSEQ multiplex PCR; TCRdb's version includes in-frame clones alone and lacks a portion of them. The sample comprises about 270,000 clones, more than 85% of which are singletons, and approximately 2.6% rests with the top ten. Seattle cases were enrolled at active infection and followed longitudinally. The length of the CDR3 is 17 residues. Germline trimming cut 0 bases from V and 0 bases from J; bases unmatched to any gene: 5. Germline lookup yields CDR1 SGHNT and CDR2 YENEEA. The chain combines TRBV11-3 with TRBJ2-1; 7 bases match TRBD2. Sequences were obtained from peripheral blood. This TCR derives from a person in their late teens or twenties with COVID-19, enrolled during active disease. The CDR3 DNA follows: TGTGCCAGCAGCTTAGATCGAGCGGGAACCTCCTACAATGAGCAGTTCTTC. Protein sequence: CASSLDRAGTSYNEQFF.